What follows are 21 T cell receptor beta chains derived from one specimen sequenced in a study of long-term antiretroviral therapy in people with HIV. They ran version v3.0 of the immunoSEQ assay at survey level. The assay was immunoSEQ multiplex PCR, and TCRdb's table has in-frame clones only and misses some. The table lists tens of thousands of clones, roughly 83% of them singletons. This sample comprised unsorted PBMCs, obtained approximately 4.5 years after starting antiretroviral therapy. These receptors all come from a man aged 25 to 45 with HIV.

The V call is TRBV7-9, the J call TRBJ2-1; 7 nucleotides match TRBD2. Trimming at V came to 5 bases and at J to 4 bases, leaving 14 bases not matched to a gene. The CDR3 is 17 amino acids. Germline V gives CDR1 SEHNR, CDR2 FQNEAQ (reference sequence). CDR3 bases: TGTGCCAGCAGCCCCGCGGGGGTTAGCGGGCTTTACAATGAGCAGTTCTTC. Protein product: CASSPAGVSGLYNEQFF.

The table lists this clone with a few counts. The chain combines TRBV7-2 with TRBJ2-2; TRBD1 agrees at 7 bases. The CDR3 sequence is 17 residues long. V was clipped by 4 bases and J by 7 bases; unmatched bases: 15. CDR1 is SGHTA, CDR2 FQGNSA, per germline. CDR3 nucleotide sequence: TGTGCCAGCAGCTCCTTCGAGAGGGGGCCCCGGGGCGGGGAGCTGTTTTTT. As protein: CASSSFERGPRGGELFF.

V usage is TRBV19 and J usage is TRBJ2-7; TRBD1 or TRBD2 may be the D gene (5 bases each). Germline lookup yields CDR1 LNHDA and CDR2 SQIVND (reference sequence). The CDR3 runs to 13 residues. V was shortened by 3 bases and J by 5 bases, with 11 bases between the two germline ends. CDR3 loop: CASSIVRGNEQYF. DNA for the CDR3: TGTGCCAGTAGTATCGTTCGGGGCAACGAGCAGTACTTC.

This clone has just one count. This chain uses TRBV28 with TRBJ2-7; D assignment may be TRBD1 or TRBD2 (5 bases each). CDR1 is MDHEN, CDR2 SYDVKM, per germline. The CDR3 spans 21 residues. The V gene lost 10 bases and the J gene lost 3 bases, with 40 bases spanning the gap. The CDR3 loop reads CATRSPLIRDGPTQSNYEQYF. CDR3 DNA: TGTGCCACCCGATCTCCCCTAATCCGGGACGGCCCCACCCAAAGTAACTACGAGCAGTACTTC.

The CDR3: CASSQETSEAYEQYF. The CDR3 region has the DNA TGTGCCAGCAGCCAAGAGACTAGTGAGGCGTACGAGCAGTACTTC. The chain links TRBV4-2 to TRBJ2-7; a weak D match, TRBD2 (6 bases). The germline gives CDR1 LGHNA, CDR2 YNFKEQ. The CDR3 length is 15 residues. The germline V and J ends were trimmed by 0 bases and 4 bases, with 13 bases remaining between them.

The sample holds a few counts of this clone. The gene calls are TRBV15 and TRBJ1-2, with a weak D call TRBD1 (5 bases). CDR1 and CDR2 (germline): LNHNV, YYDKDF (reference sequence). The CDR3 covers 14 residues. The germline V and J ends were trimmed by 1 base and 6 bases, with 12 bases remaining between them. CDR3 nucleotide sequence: TGTGCCACCAGCAGAGTCGGGGGATTCAATGGCTACACCTTC. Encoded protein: CATSRVGGFNGYTF.

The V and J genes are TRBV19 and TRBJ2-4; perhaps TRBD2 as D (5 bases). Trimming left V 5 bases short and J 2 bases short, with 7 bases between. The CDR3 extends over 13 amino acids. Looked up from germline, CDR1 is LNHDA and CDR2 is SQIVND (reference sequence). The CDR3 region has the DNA TGTGCCAGTAGTTACGGGACCAAAAACATTCAGTACTTC. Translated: CASSYGTKNIQYF.

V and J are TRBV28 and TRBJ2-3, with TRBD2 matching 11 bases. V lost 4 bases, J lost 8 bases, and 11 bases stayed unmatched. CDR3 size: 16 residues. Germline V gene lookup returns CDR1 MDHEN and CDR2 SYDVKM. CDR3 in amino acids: CASSSLGLAAAVTQYF. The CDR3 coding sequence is TGTGCCAGCAGTTCCTTGGGACTAGCGGCCGCGGTTACGCAGTATTTT.

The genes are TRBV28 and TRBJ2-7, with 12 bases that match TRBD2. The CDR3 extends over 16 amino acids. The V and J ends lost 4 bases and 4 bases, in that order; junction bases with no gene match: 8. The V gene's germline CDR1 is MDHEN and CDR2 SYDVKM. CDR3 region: CASSSPGTSGPYEQYF. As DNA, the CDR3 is TGTGCCAGCAGTTCACCCGGGACTAGCGGGCCATACGAGCAGTACTTC.

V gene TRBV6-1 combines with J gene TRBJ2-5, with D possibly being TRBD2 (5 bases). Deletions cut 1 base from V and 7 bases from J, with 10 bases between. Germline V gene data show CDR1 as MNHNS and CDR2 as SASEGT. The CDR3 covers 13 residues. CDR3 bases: TGTGCCAGCAGTGAAGGGTTTGAGGGGACCCAGTACTTC. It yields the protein CASSEGFEGTQYF.

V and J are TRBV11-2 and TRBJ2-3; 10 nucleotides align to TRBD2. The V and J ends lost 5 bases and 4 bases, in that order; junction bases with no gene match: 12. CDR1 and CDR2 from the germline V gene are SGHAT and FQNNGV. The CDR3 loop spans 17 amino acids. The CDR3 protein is CASSQTQRGGWSDTQYF. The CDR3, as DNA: TGTGCCAGCAGCCAAACTCAGCGGGGGGGATGGTCAGATACGCAGTATTTT.

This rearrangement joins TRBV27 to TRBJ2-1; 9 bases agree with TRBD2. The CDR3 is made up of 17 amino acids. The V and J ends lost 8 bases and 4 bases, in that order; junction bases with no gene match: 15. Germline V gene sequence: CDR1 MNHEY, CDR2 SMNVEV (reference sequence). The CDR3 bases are TGTGCCAGCGGCAAAGGGGGGCTGACTAGCGGTTACAATGAGCAGTTCTTC. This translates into CASGKGGLTSGYNEQFF.

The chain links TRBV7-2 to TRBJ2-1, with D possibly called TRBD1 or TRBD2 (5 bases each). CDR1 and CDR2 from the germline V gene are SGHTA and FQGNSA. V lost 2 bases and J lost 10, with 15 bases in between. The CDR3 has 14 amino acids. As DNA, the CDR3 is TGTGCCAGCAGCTTATTGGGGGTGGGTTCCGAGCAGTTCTTC. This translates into CASSLLGVGSEQFF.

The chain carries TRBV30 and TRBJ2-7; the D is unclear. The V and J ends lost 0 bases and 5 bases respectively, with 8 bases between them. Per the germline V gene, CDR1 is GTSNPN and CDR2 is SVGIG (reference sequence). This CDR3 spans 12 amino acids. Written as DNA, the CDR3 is TGTGCCTGGAGTGTATCCGGAAACGAGCAGTACTTC. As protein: CAWSVSGNEQYF.

The CDR3 DNA reads TGCGCCAGCAGCCAAGTCCAGGGGGCGAGATACTATGGCTACACCTTC. Its translation: CASSQVQGARYYGYTF. V gene TRBV4-1 combines with J gene TRBJ1-2, with TRBD1 matching over 8 bases. Germline V lookup: CDR1 MGHRA, CDR2 YSYEKL. The trim removed 1 base at V and 3 bases at J, leaving 7 bases unmatched. The CDR3 totals 16 residues.

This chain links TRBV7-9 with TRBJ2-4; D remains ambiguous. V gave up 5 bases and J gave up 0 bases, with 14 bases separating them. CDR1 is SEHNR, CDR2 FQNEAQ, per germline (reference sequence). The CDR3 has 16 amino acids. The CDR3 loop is CASSPSRTSAKNIQYF. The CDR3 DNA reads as TGTGCCAGCAGCCCATCCAGGACCTCAGCCAAAAACATTCAGTACTTC.

The CDR3 reads CASSEATGSYGYTF. The CDR3 DNA reads TGTGCCAGCAGTGAAGCGACAGGGAGCTATGGCTACACCTTC. The V gene is TRBV6-1, the J gene TRBJ1-2, with TRBD1 identical over 7 bases. There are 14 residues in the CDR3. CDR1 MNHNS and CDR2 SASEGT come from the germline V gene. The trim removed 0 bases at V and 4 bases at J, leaving 2 bases unmatched.

The CDR3 spells CAWTNSSLSYNEQFF. The CDR3 DNA sequence: TGTGCCTGGACTAACTCTAGCCTCTCCTACAATGAGCAGTTCTTC. This chain connects TRBV30 to TRBJ2-1, with D perhaps TRBD2 (5 bases). The CDR3 is made up of 15 amino acids. Per germline, CDR1 GTSNPN and CDR2 SVGIG (reference sequence). The V end lost 4 bases, the J end lost 0 bases, and 13 bases lay between the germline ends.

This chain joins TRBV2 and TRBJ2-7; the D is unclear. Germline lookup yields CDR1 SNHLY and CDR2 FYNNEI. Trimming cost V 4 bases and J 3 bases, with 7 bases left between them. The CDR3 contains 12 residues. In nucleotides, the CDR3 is TGTGCCAGCAGTGCGAGTCGCTACGAGCAGTACTTC. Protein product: CASSASRYEQYF.

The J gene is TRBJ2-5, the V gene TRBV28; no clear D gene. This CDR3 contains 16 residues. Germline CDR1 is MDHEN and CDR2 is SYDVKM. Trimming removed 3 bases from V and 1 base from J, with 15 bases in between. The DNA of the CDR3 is TGTGCCAGCAGTTTTGAGTTAGGGCTGGGCCAAGAGACCCAGTACTTC. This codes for CASSFELGLGQETQYF.

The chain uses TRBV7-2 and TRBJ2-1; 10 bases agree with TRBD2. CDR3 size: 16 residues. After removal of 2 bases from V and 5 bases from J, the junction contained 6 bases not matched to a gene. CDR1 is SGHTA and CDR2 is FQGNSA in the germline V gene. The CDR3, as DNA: TGTGCCAGCAGCTTATTAGGGACTAGCGCCAACAATGAGCAGTTCTTC. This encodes CASSLLGTSANNEQFF.